What follows is one TCR beta chain and its context. Its antigen is currently unknown. These data are taken from a study of beta chain features in type 1 diabetes. Every bit of the isolated RNA underwent reverse transcription, so sequencing read expressed TCRB transcripts. The data were produced by immunoSEQ multiplex PCR, yet TCRdb's version contains in-frame clones alone and is incomplete. The data contain under 150,000 clones, about 7% of them singletons. Study-level results: For type 1 diabetes patients, VDJ junctions showed fewer insertions and more deletions. The study found that naive, central memory and Treg TCRB repertoires appeared more similar in patients than in healthy donors. Whether HLA type affects TCRB rearrangement stayed undetermined in the present work.

CDR3 length: 14 residues. V was cut by 7 bases and J by 1 base, with 15 bases left in between. Germline V gene data show CDR1 as SGHRS and CDR2 as YFSETQ. Averaging about 100 mL, one heparinised blood draw was given by each donor. This TCR was recovered from a woman aged 25 to 39 in good health. The chain couples TRBV5-1 to TRBJ2-7, with D possibly being TRBD2 (5 bases). Specimen: central memory CD4+ T cells from blood. The CDR3 DNA reads as TGCGCCAGCCGGGGTAGCTTGGCATCCTACGAGCAGTACTTC. Its translation is CASRGSLASYEQYF.